These T cell receptor beta chains were read from a single sample in a study of blood T cells in healthy people across ages. TCRdb ran MiXCR on the 5' RACE reads and lists one entry per CDR3 protein. Altogether more than 550,000 distinct CDR3 sequences are present, approximately 22% being singletons, with the ten largest covering around a fifth. The sequenced sample consisted of blood. These receptors were obtained from a man aged 70-80 years in good health. Each CDR3 is given with its conserved first and last residue.

j_call v_call cdr3_aa
TRBJ1-3 TRBV7-9 CASSPRTDSSGNTIYF
TRBJ2-4 TRBV14 CASSQGLAGFGGNIQYF
TRBJ2-1 TRBV4-2 CASSQDLRAGEQFF
TRBJ2-1 TRBV20-1 CSASSGHNEQFF
TRBJ1-2 TRBV6-2/TRBV6-3 CASSYPRQGSYTF
TRBJ1-1 TRBV4-2 CASSRTGLTEAFF
TRBJ1-2 TRBV4-3 CASSHRQTNYGYTF
- TRBV12-3/TRBV12-4 CASSEDSPYEQYF
TRBJ1-2 TRBV12-3/TRBV12-4 CASSLDPAYGYTF
TRBJ2-5 TRBV10-3 CAISGTGVRETQYF
TRBJ2-5 TRBV12-3/TRBV12-4 CASSANLAGGQETQYF
TRBJ2-7 TRBV28 CASSWDRGGSNYEQYF
TRBJ2-1 TRBV7-2 CASSLYTTGSEQFF
TRBJ2-1 TRBV12-3/TRBV12-4 CASSRLRGYNEQFF
TRBJ1-1 TRBV7-9 CASSKIQGREAFF
TRBJ1-4 TRBV3-1 CASSQGLQGATNEKLFF
TRBJ1-3 TRBV28 CASSQSSAGKNTIYF
TRBJ2-3 TRBV11-1 CASSPRLAGALDTQYF
TRBJ1-2 TRBV30 CAWSPGTGENYGYTF
TRBJ1-6 TRBV7-6 CASSSWTNSPLHF
TRBJ2-2 TRBV29-1 CSARVVGELFF
TRBJ1-4 TRBV5-1 CASSSQGTWNNEKLFF
- TRBV7-9 CASSLGSRGKTQYF
TRBJ1-2 TRBV20-1 CSADDPLHYGYTF
TRBJ1-1 TRBV5-1 CASRTTGNTEAFF
TRBJ2-3 TRBV29-1 CSVVRGPGTGGEDTQYF
TRBJ1-2 TRBV20-1 CSGSSGRGSYHTF
- TRBV12-3/TRBV12-4 CASSYPTSGAYNEQFF
TRBJ1-6 TRBV12-3/TRBV12-4 CASSWGQGPSSYNSPLHF
TRBJ2-7 TRBV6-1 CASSEVGTGSPYEQYF
- TRBV12-3/TRBV12-4 CASSLKSGGGAGEQFF
TRBJ1-1 TRBV3-1 CASSPRQGVGEAFF
TRBJ2-3 TRBV15 CATSRGLAGAVADTQYF
TRBJ2-1 TRBV20-1 CSARSGLGRGNEQFF
TRBJ2-5 TRBV5-1 CASRRAGGQETQYF
TRBJ1-2 TRBV4-2 CASSPRQSETNYGYTF
TRBJ2-1 TRBV6-6 CASSYLASGILSYNEQFF
TRBJ1-4 TRBV5-5 CASSIWAPVGEKLFF
TRBJ1-4 TRBV9 CARRQPANEKLLF
TRBJ1-1 TRBV7-9 CASSLESGQGQAFF
TRBJ1-2 TRBV6-5 CASREGGVKNYGYTF
TRBJ2-1 TRBV4-3 CASSQEAGHYNEQFF
TRBJ2-2 TRBV6-2/TRBV6-3 CASSYRAANTRELFF
TRBJ2-5 TRBV9 CASSVGTGGMALQETQYF
TRBJ2-3 TRBV25-1 CASTYSTDTQYF
TRBJ2-7 TRBV12-3/TRBV12-4 CASRSPGSSREQYF
TRBJ1-4 TRBV7-9 CASRRQGIATNEKLFF
- TRBV6-1 CASSNQRTQYF
TRBJ2-5 TRBV7-9 CASSLAVNQETQYF
TRBJ1-1 TRBV15 CATSRGRDPRAEAFF
- TRBV24-1 CATSDWTSRWEQFF